This TCR beta chain was sequenced in a study of T cells after yellow fever vaccination. On this clonotype: Antigen: not known.

A universal primer site and UMIs were added as TCR cDNA was made by 5'RACE template switching. A single record per CDR3 protein comes from TCRdb applying MiXCR to the 5' RACE reads. Of roughly 150,000 distinct CDR3 sequences listed, roughly 8% are singletons. General study points: Shared CD4/CD8 clonotypes were a small share, likely from convergent recombination. Re-detected after boosting: most primary clones, around 96% of CD4 and roughly 90% of CD8.

The TCR sequence derives from a man aged 25-40 years who received the YFV17D yellow fever vaccine. Here the sequenced sample was CD4+ T cells sorted from PBMCs, taken 5 days after the yellow fever booster vaccination.

CDR3 in amino acids: CASSYSGGGANYGYTF. The CDR3 DNA follows: TGTGCCAGCAGTTACTCGGGAGGGGGCGCTAACTATGGCTACACCTTC. The rearrangement joins TRBV6-5 to TRBJ1-2, with TRBD1 matching 7 bases. Germline V gives CDR1 MNHEY, CDR2 SVGAGI. This CDR3 spans 16 amino acids. V lost 0 bases, J lost 0 bases, and 4 bases stayed unmatched.